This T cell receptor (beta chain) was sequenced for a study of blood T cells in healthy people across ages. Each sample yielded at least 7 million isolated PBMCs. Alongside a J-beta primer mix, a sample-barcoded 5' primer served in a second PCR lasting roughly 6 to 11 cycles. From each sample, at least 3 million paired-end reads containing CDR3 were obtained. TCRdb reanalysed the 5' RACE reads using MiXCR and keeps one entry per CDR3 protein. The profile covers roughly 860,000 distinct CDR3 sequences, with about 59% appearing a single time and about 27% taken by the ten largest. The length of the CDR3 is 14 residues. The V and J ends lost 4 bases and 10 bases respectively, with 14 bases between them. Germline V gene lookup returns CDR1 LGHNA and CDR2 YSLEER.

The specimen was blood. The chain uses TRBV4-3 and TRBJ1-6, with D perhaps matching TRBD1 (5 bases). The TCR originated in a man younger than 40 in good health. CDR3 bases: TGCGCCAGCAGCCTTACGAACGGGGGGTCACCCCTCCACTTT. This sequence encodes CASSLTNGGSPLHF.